The 21 T cell receptor beta chains below come from one sample, sequenced in a study of cytomegalovirus exposure and HLA in healthy donors (TCRdb year 2017). The library was generated by the immunoSEQ multiplex PCR assay. For the multiplex PCR, a mixture combining 60 forward primers for TCR Vbeta segments and 13 reverse primers for TCR Jbeta segments was used. This is the immuneACCESS table as TCRdb keeps it, with only in-frame sequences that have V and J called. A part of the clones is gone; compared with another copy, unresolved V genes explain less than half, and the rest is unexplained. Across this sample there are 55,000 to 85,000 clones, with about 61% seen only once. Of the sample, roughly 3% falls within the top ten clones. The sequencing input was PBMCs. These receptors originate from a woman between 50 and 59 years old in good health and CMV-seronegative.

The chain combines TRBV5-1 with TRBJ2-5; 9 nucleotides match TRBD2. The CDR3 is 16 residues long. Germline V gives CDR1 SGHRS, CDR2 YFSETQ. The J segment lost 2 bases and the V segment lost 2 bases, leaving 7 bases of the junction unmatched. The CDR3 reads CASSFDASGAQETQYF. The CDR3 nucleotides are TGCGCCAGCAGCTTCGACGCTAGCGGGGCGCAAGAGACCCAGTACTTC.

The chain combines TRBV30 with TRBJ1-4; TRBD1 aligns across 8 bases. Germline CDR1 GTSNPN, CDR2 SVGIG (reference sequence). This CDR3 spans 14 amino acids. The J segment lost 10 bases and the V segment lost 5 bases, leaving 12 bases of the junction unmatched. CDR3 DNA: TGTGCCTGGGCGAGAACAGGGGGAATCGGAAAACTGTTTTTT. This encodes CAWARTGGIGKLFF.

V usage is TRBV10-3 and J usage is TRBJ2-2; 11 nucleotides match TRBD2. From germline, CDR1 is ENHRY and CDR2 SYGVKD. The trim removed 6 bases at V and 1 base at J, leaving 4 bases unmatched. CDR3 length: 16 amino acids. For the CDR3, the DNA is TGTGCCATCAGCGCCGGGACTAGCGGGAACACCGGGGAGCTGTTTTTT. The encoded protein is CAISAGTSGNTGELFF.

The CDR3 sequence: CASSTGTGLSEQYF. As DNA, the CDR3 is TGTGCCAGCTCAACCGGGACAGGGTTGTCCGAGCAGTACTTC. The V call is TRBV18, the J call TRBJ2-7; 9 nucleotides agree with TRBD1. The V gene's germline CDR1 is KGHSH and CDR2 LQKENI. This CDR3 is 14 amino acids long. The trim removed 5 bases at V and 6 bases at J, leaving 8 bases unmatched.

In its sample, this clone was seen many times. The chain is built from TRBV7-2 and TRBJ2-3, with a tentative D call TRBD1 (6 bases). Trimming removed 6 bases from V and 4 bases from J, with 8 bases in between. The CDR3 is made up of 12 amino acids. Germline CDR1 reads SGHTA; CDR2 reads FQGNSA. In DNA, the CDR3 is TGTGCCAGCAGTTACAGGGCAGATACGCAGTATTTT. Its protein is CASSYRADTQYF.

The gene calls are TRBV21-1 and TRBJ2-7; the DNA was not compared with TRBD2, the D call given in the table. TRBV21-1 is a documented pseudogene. The CDR3 is 14 residues long. The CDR3: CASSKEGSSYEQYF. CDR3 DNA: TGTGCCAGCAGCAAGGAGGGCAGCTCCTACGAGCAGTACTTC.

This sequence joins TRBV21-1 and TRBJ1-5; the DNA was not compared with TRBD1, the D call given in the table. TRBV21-1 has pseudogene status. The CDR3 has 16 amino acids. CDR3 in DNA: TGTGCCAGCAGCAAAACAGGGGAGTGGGGCAATCAGCCCCAGCATTTT. This gives the protein CASSKTGEWGNQPQHF.

The chain is built from TRBV9 and TRBJ2-5; 7 positions agree with TRBD1. Germline assignment: CDR1 SGDLS and CDR2 YYNGEE. V shed 5 bases, J shed 2 bases, and the junction held 3 bases outside the gene matches. The CDR3 is 13 amino acids. CDR3 DNA: TGTGCCAGCAGTGGACAGGTTCAAGAGACCCAGTACTTC. Translation gives CASSGQVQETQYF.

This rearrangement joins TRBV6-6 to TRBJ2-5; 9 positions agree with TRBD1. The CDR3 contains 13 residues. J lost 7 bases, V lost 11 bases, and 11 bases had no gene match. In germline, CDR1 is MNHNY, CDR2 SVGAGI (reference sequence). The chain's CDR3 is CAGGTGSVGTQYF. The CDR3 bases are TGTGCCGGGGGGACAGGGTCGGTTGGGACCCAGTACTTC.

This chain uses TRBV5-6 with TRBJ2-5, with D perhaps TRBD2 (6 bases). This CDR3 is 14 amino acids long. Germline V gene data show CDR1 as SGHDT and CDR2 as YYEEEE. The ends were cut back, 1 base at V and 5 bases at J, with 12 bases in the middle. The CDR3 loop is CASSLFAGRETQYF. The DNA for the CDR3 is TGTGCCAGCAGCTTGTTTGCGGGAAGGGAGACCCAGTACTTC. Complete variable domain (other parts from reference TRBV5-6 and TRBJ2-5): DAGVTQSPTHLIKTRGQQVTLRCSPKSGHDTVSWYQQALGQGPQFIFQYYEEEERQRGNFPDRFSGHQFPNYSSELNVNALLLGDSALYLCASSLFAGRETQYFGPGTRLLVL.

The chain employs TRBV27 and TRBJ2-1; no reliable D call. The CDR3 spans 13 residues. Looked up from germline, CDR1 is MNHEY and CDR2 is SMNVEV (reference sequence). The V end lost 4 bases, the J end lost 2 bases, and 6 bases lay between the germline ends. The CDR3 protein is CASSYDTYNEQFF. The CDR3 DNA sequence: TGTGCCAGCAGTTACGACACCTACAATGAGCAGTTCTTC.

In this sample, this clone turned up a few times. V usage is TRBV5-1 and J usage is TRBJ2-7; TRBD2 matches at 11 bases. V lost 0 bases to trimming and J lost 7 bases; unmatched junction nucleotides: 6. Germline V lookup: CDR1 SGHRS, CDR2 YFSETQ. The CDR3 totals 15 residues. The CDR3 region has the DNA TGCGCCAGCAGCTTGGTACTAGCGGGAGAAAGGGAGCAGTACTTC. Translated, it gives CASSLVLAGEREQYF.

The chain employs TRBV15 and TRBJ1-4; no clear D. Germline V gene sequence: CDR1 LNHNV, CDR2 YYDKDF (reference sequence). Trimming shortened V by 1 base and J by 7 bases, and 7 bases separated the two germline ends. CDR3 length: 13 amino acids. The CDR3 DNA follows: TGTGCCACCAGCAGAGGGAGGCGTGAAAAACTGTTTTTT. This codes for CATSRGRREKLFF.

In this sample, this clone turned up a few times. The V gene is TRBV5-4, the J gene TRBJ1-4; 9 bases align to TRBD1. This CDR3 has 16 residues. Germline-derived CDR1 and CDR2 are SGHNT and YYREEE (reference sequence). V was pared by 0 bases and J by 7 bases, with 7 bases of the junction left unmatched. DNA of the CDR3: TGTGCCAGCAGCTTGGTCGAGGGGACAGGGACTGAAAAACTGTTTTTT. Residues: CASSLVEGTGTEKLFF.

This clone was found a few times. This chain links TRBV18 with TRBJ2-7; D ambiguous. The germline CDR1 and CDR2 sequences are KGHSH and LQKENI. This CDR3 has 15 amino acids. V was shortened by 1 base and J by 0 bases, with 10 bases between the two germline ends. The CDR3 region is CASSPRSRTSYEQYF. The DNA of the CDR3 is TGTGCCAGCTCACCACGGTCTAGAACCTCCTACGAGCAGTACTTC.

The count of this clone is one. The chain is built from TRBV15 and TRBJ1-1; D might be TRBD1 (6 bases). Germline lookup yields CDR1 LNHNV and CDR2 YYDKDF (reference sequence). The CDR3 covers 15 residues. Trimming took 0 bases from V and 4 from J, leaving 12 bases between them. The CDR3 sequence: CATSREMGGGTEAFF. CDR3 DNA: TGTGCCACCAGCAGAGAGATGGGAGGGGGCACTGAAGCTTTCTTT.

V and J are TRBV11-2 and TRBJ2-1, with 10 bases identical to TRBD2. In germline, CDR1 is SGHAT, CDR2 FQNNGV. The ends lost 6 bases at V and 4 bases at J; junction bases unmatched: 12. The CDR3 is 17 residues long. The CDR3 DNA follows: TGTGCCAGCAGTTGGTACATTTTAGCGGGAGGATACAATGAGCAGTTCTTC. Translating gives CASSWYILAGGYNEQFF.

V is TRBV7-3 and J is TRBJ2-5; the D is unclear. V was shortened by 4 bases and J by 2 bases, with 8 bases between the two germline ends. This CDR3 region has 13 residues. Germline loops: CDR1 SGHTA, CDR2 FQGTGA. This CDR3 is CASSSGRQETQYF. CDR3 DNA sequence: TGTGCCAGCAGCTCTGGCAGACAAGAGACCCAGTACTTC.

J is TRBJ1-1 and V is TRBV5-5; weak D call: TRBD1 (5 bases). V lost 4 bases to trimming and J lost 1 base, with 11 bases between them. This CDR3 region has 14 residues. In germline, CDR1 is SGHKS, CDR2 YYEKEE (reference sequence). The CDR3 nucleotides read TGTGCCAGCAGCCAACAGGTGACGAACACTGAAGCTTTCTTT. This encodes CASSQQVTNTEAFF.

This clone has more than one count but fewer than ten. The chain is built from TRBV5-1 and TRBJ2-1; D is possibly TRBD2 (5 bases). Trimming took off 2 bases at V and 10 bases at J, with 16 bases between the two ends. The CDR3 covers 14 residues. Germline CDR1 SGHRS, CDR2 YFSETQ. CDR3 sequence reads: CASSFAQGRNEQFF. CDR3 nucleotide sequence: TGCGCCAGCAGCTTCGCCCAAGGGAGAAACGAGCAGTTCTTC.

The rearrangement links TRBV28 to TRBJ1-2, with unresolved D. Trimming cost V 6 bases and J 5 bases, with 13 bases left between them. The length of the CDR3 is 13 residues. Germline V lookup: CDR1 MDHEN, CDR2 SYDVKM. This chain's CDR3 is CASRALGEYGYTF. The CDR3, as DNA: TGTGCCAGCAGGGCCCTGGGAGAGTATGGCTACACCTTC.